Detailed here is one T cell receptor beta chain. This CDR3 has 15 residues. The V gene's germline CDR1 is SGHAT and CDR2 FQDESV (reference sequence). Trimming removed 1 base from V and 4 bases from J; junction bases left unmatched: 2. This sample was taken from a study of human T cells and chemical hapten exposure. Time point indicated: patch test 3, about 24 weeks after DPC sensitization. The treatment denotes: therapeutic diphenylcyclopropenone sensitization with weekly scalp DPC. The template was total RNA from unfractionated whole blood. The library gave individual cDNA molecules unique molecular identifiers. TCRdb passed the RACE reads through MiXCR, listing each CDR3 protein once. The sample carries fewer than 200,000 distinct CDR3 sequences, 28% recorded once.

The rearrangement uses TRBV11-1 and TRBJ2-2; TRBD1 agrees at 8 bases. The sequence was obtained from a woman aged 18-29 years with alopecia areata. Some clones in this sample may be carry-over from other donors' samples. The source material was whole blood, sampled in connection with sensitization to the hapten diphenylcyclopropenone (DPC). The CDR3 nucleotides read TGTGCCAGCAGCTTAGGACAGGGGATCACCGGGGAGCTGTTTTTT. The encoded protein is CASSLGQGITGELFF.